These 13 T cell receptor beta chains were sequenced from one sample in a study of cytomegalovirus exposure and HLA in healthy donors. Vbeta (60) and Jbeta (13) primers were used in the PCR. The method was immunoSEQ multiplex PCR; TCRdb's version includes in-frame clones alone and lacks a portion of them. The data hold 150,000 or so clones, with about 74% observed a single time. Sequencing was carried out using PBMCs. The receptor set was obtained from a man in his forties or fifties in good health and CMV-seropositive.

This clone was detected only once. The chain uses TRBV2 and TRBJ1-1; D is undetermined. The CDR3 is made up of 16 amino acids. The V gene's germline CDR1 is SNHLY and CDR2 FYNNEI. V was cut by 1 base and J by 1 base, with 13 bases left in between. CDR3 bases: TGTGCCAGCAGTGAAGAGCCGAGGGCAGGGAACACTGAAGCTTTCTTT. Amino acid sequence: CASSEEPRAGNTEAFF.

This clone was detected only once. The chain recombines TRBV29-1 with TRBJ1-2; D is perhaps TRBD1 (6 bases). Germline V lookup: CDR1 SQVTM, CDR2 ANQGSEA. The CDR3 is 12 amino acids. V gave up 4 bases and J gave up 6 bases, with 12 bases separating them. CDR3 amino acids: CSVGSAGDGYTF. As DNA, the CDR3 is TGCAGCGTTGGTTCAGCAGGGGATGGCTACACCTTC.

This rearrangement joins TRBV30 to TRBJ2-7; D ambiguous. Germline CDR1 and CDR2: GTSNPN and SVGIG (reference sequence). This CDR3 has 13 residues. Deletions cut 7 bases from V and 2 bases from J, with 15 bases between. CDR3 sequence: CAFSPGHTYEQYF. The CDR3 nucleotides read TGTGCCTTTTCGCCGGGTCATACCTACGAGCAGTACTTC.

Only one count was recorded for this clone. CDR3 loop: CASSQPAGGANIQYF. The CDR3 coding sequence is TGTGCCAGCAGCCAACCAGCGGGAGGCGCAAACATTCAGTACTTC. This sequence joins TRBV4-2 and TRBJ2-4; 9 nucleotides match TRBD2. The J segment lost 6 bases and the V segment lost 2 bases, leaving 5 bases of the junction unmatched. The CDR3 totals 15 residues. Germline V gene data show CDR1 as LGHNA and CDR2 as YNFKEQ.

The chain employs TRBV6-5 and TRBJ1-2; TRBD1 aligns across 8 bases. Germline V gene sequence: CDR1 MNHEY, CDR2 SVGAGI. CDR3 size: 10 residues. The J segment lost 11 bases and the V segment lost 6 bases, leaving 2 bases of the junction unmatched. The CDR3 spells CASRGQAYTF. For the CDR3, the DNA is TGTGCCAGCAGGGGACAGGCATACACCTTC.

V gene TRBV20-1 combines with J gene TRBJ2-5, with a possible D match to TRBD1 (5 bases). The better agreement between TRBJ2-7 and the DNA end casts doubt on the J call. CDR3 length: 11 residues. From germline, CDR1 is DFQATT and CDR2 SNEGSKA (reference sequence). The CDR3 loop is CSASRGYEQYF. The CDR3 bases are TGCAGTGCTAGTAGGGGCTACGAGCAGTACTTC.

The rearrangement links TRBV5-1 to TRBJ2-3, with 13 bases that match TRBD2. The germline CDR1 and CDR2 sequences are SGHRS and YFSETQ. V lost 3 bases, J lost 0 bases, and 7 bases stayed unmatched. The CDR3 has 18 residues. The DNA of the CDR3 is TGCGCCAGCAGCTCAGGACTAGCGGGAGTCTCTAGCACAGATACGCAGTATTTT. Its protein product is CASSSGLAGVSSTDTQYF.

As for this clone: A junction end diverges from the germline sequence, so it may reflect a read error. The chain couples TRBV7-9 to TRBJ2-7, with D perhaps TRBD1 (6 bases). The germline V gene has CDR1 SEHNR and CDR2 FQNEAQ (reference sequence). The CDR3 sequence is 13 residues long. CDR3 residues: CSSSFGGGYEQYF. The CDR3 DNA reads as TGTTCCAGCAGCTTTGGGGGCGGGTACGAGCAGTACTTC.

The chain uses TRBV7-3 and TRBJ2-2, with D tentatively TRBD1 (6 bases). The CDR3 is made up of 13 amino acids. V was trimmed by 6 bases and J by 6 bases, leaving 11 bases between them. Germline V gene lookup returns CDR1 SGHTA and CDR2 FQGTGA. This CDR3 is CASSPQGPGELFF. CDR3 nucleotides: TGTGCCAGCAGTCCACAGGGTCCCGGGGAGCTGTTTTTT.

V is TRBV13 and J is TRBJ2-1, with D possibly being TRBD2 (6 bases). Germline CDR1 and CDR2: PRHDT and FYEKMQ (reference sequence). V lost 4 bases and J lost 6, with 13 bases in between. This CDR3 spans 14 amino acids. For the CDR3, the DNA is TGTGCCAGCAGCTCGCGACTAGTCGGCAATGAGCAGTTCTTC. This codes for CASSSRLVGNEQFF.

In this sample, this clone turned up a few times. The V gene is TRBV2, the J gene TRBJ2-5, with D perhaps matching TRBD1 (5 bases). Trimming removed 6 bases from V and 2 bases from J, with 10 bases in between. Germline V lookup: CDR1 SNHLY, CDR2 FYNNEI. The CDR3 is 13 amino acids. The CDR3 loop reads CASSLRGQETQYF. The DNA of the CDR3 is TGTGCCAGCAGCTTAAGGGGACAAGAGACCCAGTACTTC.

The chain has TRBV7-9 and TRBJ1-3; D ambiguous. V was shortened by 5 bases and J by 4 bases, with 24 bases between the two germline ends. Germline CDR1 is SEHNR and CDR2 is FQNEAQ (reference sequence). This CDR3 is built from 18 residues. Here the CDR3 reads CASSPAPRYGSWGNTIYF. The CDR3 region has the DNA TGTGCCAGCAGCCCGGCTCCCCGTTATGGGAGTTGGGGAAACACCATATATTTT.

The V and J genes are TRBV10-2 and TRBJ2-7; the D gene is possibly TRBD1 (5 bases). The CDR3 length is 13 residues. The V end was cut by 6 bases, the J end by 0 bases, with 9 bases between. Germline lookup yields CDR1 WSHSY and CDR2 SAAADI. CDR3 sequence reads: CASSDSFSYEQYF. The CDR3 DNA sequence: TGCGCCAGCAGCGACAGTTTCTCCTACGAGCAGTACTTC.